One TCR beta chain is described in this entry. Its antigen is still unknown. This record belongs to a study of tissue T cells after allogeneic stem cell transplantation. Study results and caveats: Sampling depth was limited, and the cohort was small and clinically varied. Some tissue clones might be persisting host cells; their alloreactivity or antigen specificity was not determined.

Germline values: CDR1 MNHNY, CDR2 SVGAGI (reference sequence). This CDR3 is 13 amino acids long. The V end was cut by 6 bases, the J end by 5 bases, with 13 bases between. Assay: immunoSEQ multiplex PCR; the TCRdb copy retains only in-frame clones and omits some. Of fewer than 30,000 clones listed, more than 60% are singletons. The chain links TRBV6-6 to TRBJ2-5; a possible D gene is TRBD2 (6 bases). This TCR was recovered from a female donor at least 60 years old with lung cancer. The specimen was tissue from the ileum, collected at autopsy. Written as DNA, the CDR3 is TGTGCCAGCAGGAATCTAGCGCGCGAGACCCAGTACTTC. It yields the protein CASRNLARETQYF.